These 28 T cell receptor beta chains were sequenced from one sample in a study of T cell repertoires in cytomegalovirus infection. Their target antigens are unknown. TCRdb reanalysed the reads using MiXCR and keeps one entry per CDR3 protein. The repertoire holds about 830,000 distinct CDR3 sequences, with approximately 30% as singletons. Sample: cultured CD8+ T cells from PBMCs, taken from culture after CMV antigen stimulation. Every receptor here comes from a human donor in good health (CMV status not recorded). Some clones in this sample may be carry-over from other donors' samples.

The chain joins TRBV6-2 or TRBV6-3 to TRBJ1-5; D uncertain. CDR3 length equals 13 residues. V was pared by 5 bases and J by 6 bases, with 11 bases between. The germline V gene has CDR1 MNHEY and CDR2 SVGEGT. The CDR3 DNA follows: TGTGCCAGCAGTCCAAAACGGGGTCAGCCCCAGCATTTT. Its protein product is CASSPKRGQPQHF.

The chain is built from TRBV2 and TRBJ2-7; D is unclear. CDR3 length equals 11 residues. Per the germline V gene, CDR1 is SNHLY and CDR2 is FYNNEI. V was cut by 7 bases and J by 3 bases, with 7 bases left in between. CDR3 DNA: TGTGCCAGCATTGTTGGCTACGAGCAGTACTTC. Its protein is CASIVGYEQYF.

This clonotype was seen more than once but under ten times. The chain is built from TRBV5-4 and TRBJ2-3; D may be TRBD1 (6 bases). Per the germline V gene, CDR1 is SGHNT and CDR2 is YYREEE (reference sequence). With 2 bases removed from V and 0 bases from J, the gap between germline ends came to 10 bases. This CDR3 is 15 amino acids long. The CDR3 nucleotides are TGTGCCAGCAGCTTTGTGGGGGCTAGCACAGATACGCAGTATTTT. This sequence encodes CASSFVGASTDTQYF.

The chain joins TRBV7-8 to TRBJ1-1; D remains unclear. V dropped 3 bases and J dropped 1 base, with 15 bases sitting between them. The CDR3 consists of 16 residues. Per germline, CDR1 SGHVS and CDR2 FQNEAQ. DNA of the CDR3: TGTGCCAGCAGCTTCCCTTACCAAGTCACGAACACTGAAGCTTTCTTT. This encodes CASSFPYQVTNTEAFF. The whole variable domain, filled in from reference TRBV7-8 and TRBJ1-1, reads GAGVSQSPRYKVAKRGQDVALRCDPISGHVSLFWYQQALGQGPEFLTYFQNEAQLDKSGLPSDRFFAERPEGSVSTLKIQRTQQEDSAVYLCASSFPYQVTNTEAFFGQGTRLTVV.

This chain uses TRBV11-2 with TRBJ1-2; tentative D call: TRBD1 (5 bases). CDR1 is SGHAT and CDR2 is FQNNGV in the germline V gene. CDR3 length: 12 amino acids. Trimming took 3 bases from V and 8 from J, leaving 10 bases between them. The CDR3 DNA reads TGTGCCAGCAGCTTGAGGGACTCGGGCTACACCTTC. As protein: CASSLRDSGYTF. Using reference TRBV11-2 and TRBJ1-2 for the parts outside the CDR3, the full variable domain is EAGVAQSPRYKIIEKRQSVAFWCNPISGHATLYWYQQILGQGPKLLIQFQNNGVVDDSQLPKDRFSAERLKGVDSTLKIQPAKLEDSAVYLCASSLRDSGYTFGSGTRLTVV.

In this sample, this clonotype turned up a few times. The rearrangement uses TRBV7-9 and TRBJ1-2; TRBD1 might be the D (6 bases). V lost 4 bases to trimming and J lost 0 bases, with 12 bases between them. The CDR3 is 15 residues long. Germline V gene data show CDR1 as SEHNR and CDR2 as FQNEAQ (reference sequence). CDR3 nucleotide sequence: TGTGCCAGCAGCTCGGGGACACATACTAACTATGGCTACACCTTC. Amino acids: CASSSGTHTNYGYTF.

The chain uses TRBV24-1 and TRBJ2-5, with D perhaps assigned TRBD1 or TRBD2 (7 bases each). The CDR3 covers 16 residues. Germline V lookup: CDR1 KGHDR, CDR2 SFDVKD. V was trimmed by 0 bases and J by 2 bases, leaving 12 bases between them. The CDR3 is CATSDLDRDYQETQYF. CDR3 nucleotide sequence: TGTGCCACCAGTGATTTGGACAGGGACTATCAAGAGACCCAGTACTTC.

The chain is built from TRBV5-6 and TRBJ1-1; D is perhaps TRBD1 (5 bases). The germline V and J ends were trimmed by 5 bases and 0 bases, with 20 bases remaining between them. The germline V gene encodes CDR1 SGHDT and CDR2 YYEEEE. The CDR3 contains 17 residues. CDR3 amino acids: CASRLFRDGTMNTEAFF. In nucleotides, the CDR3 is TGTGCCAGCAGACTATTTCGGGACGGCACCATGAACACTGAAGCTTTCTTT.

This clonotype was observed at least ten times. This chain uses TRBV6-5 with TRBJ2-2; D uncertain. The CDR3 totals 11 residues. CDR1 and CDR2 (germline): MNHEY, SVGAGI. Trimming took 7 bases from V and 6 from J, leaving 6 bases between them. The CDR3 sequence is CASTQSGELFF. The CDR3 bases are TGTGCCAGCACCCAATCCGGGGAGCTGTTTTTT.

This chain joins TRBV6-2 or TRBV6-3 and TRBJ1-1; 7 bases match TRBD1. V shed 4 bases, J shed 3 bases, and the junction held 11 bases outside the gene matches. The CDR3 is 16 residues long. CDR1 MNHEY and CDR2 SVGEGT come from the germline V gene. CDR3 nucleotide sequence: TGTGCCAGCAGTTCCTCACCGGGACAGAGGGACACTGAAGCTTTCTTT. It is translated as CASSSSPGQRDTEAFF.

This clonotype was observed at least ten times. This sequence joins TRBV7-2 and TRBJ2-5; D ambiguous. The CDR3 is 16 amino acids. Deletions cut 1 base from V and 3 bases from J, with 15 bases between. Germline V CDR1 and CDR2: SGHTA, FQGNSA. The CDR3 sequence: CASSLVGPGMEETQYF. CDR3 DNA: TGTGCCAGCAGCTTAGTAGGTCCCGGCATGGAAGAGACCCAGTACTTC.

This clonotype has only a few counts. The chain carries TRBV19 and TRBJ1-1; 9 nucleotides line up with TRBD1. Germline CDR1 reads LNHDA; CDR2 reads SQIVND (reference sequence). The CDR3 length is 19 residues. V trimming: 2 bases; J trimming: 1 base; junction bases outside the gene matches: 14. The CDR3 reads CASSIPATDRGSRNTEAFF. The CDR3 bases are TGTGCCAGTAGTATACCCGCTACTGACAGGGGGTCTAGGAACACTGAAGCTTTCTTT. The variable domain in full, completed from reference TRBV19 and TRBJ1-1, reads DGGITQSPKYLFRKEGQNVTLSCEQNLNHDAMYWYRQDPGQGLRLIYYSQIVNDFQKGDIAEGYSVSREKKESFPLTVTSAQKNPTAFYLCASSIPATDRGSRNTEAFFGQGTRLTVV.

This clonotype has more than one count but fewer than ten. V and J are TRBV28 and TRBJ2-5; 12 bases map to TRBD2. Per germline, CDR1 MDHEN and CDR2 SYDVKM. With 3 bases clipped from V and 6 bases from J, the junction kept 20 bases outside the gene matches. This CDR3 spans 20 amino acids. CDR3 nucleotide sequence: TGTGCCAGCAGTTTTAGCCCGTTGGCTAGCGGGGGGGCAGTATTGCAGACCCAGTACTTC. Protein product: CASSFSPLASGGAVLQTQYF.

This clonotype was seen more than once but under ten times. This chain connects TRBV7-6 to TRBJ1-1, with D uncertain. V lost 3 bases and J 0 bases, leaving 14 bases between the germline ends. The CDR3 has 16 residues. Germline V CDR1 and CDR2: SGHVS, FNYEAQ. The CDR3 spells CASSFAGGYMNTEAFF. Here the CDR3 DNA reads TGTGCCAGCAGCTTTGCCGGAGGGTACATGAACACTGAAGCTTTCTTT.

This clonotype has a count of ten or more. The chain couples TRBV7-2 to TRBJ2-7; 7 bases match TRBD1. This CDR3 has 13 amino acids. Germline CDR1 reads SGHTA; CDR2 reads FQGNSA. The V segment lost 8 bases and the J segment 2 bases; nucleotides outside the gene matches: 6. CDR3 DNA sequence: TGTGCCAGCGGCCGGGACAGCCCCTACGAGCAGTACTTC. It encodes CASGRDSPYEQYF.

This CDR3 reads CASSQTSRGLYEQYF. DNA for the CDR3: TGTGCCAGCAGTCAAACCTCGCGGGGGCTTTACGAGCAGTACTTC. This chain connects TRBV7-4 to TRBJ2-7, with TRBD2 as a possible D gene (7 bases). Germline V gene data show CDR1 as SGHVT and CDR2 as SQSDAQ. The V end was cut by 6 bases, the J end by 4 bases, with 19 bases between. The CDR3 is 15 residues long.

V is TRBV4-1 and J is TRBJ2-7, with no clear D. V lost 0 bases and J lost 3, with 12 bases in between. CDR1 and CDR2 from the germline V gene are MGHRA and YSYEKL. CDR3 size: 15 residues. CDR3 in amino acids: CASSQDRLEDYEQYF. The CDR3 DNA follows: TGCGCCAGCAGCCAAGATAGGCTAGAGGACTACGAGCAGTACTTC.

This sequence joins TRBV7-6 and TRBJ2-7; possibly TRBD1 for D (6 bases). Germline-derived CDR1 and CDR2 are SGHVS and FNYEAQ. The CDR3 extends over 16 amino acids. Trimming removed 5 bases at V and 0 bases at J, with 17 bases between. CDR3 sequence: CASSSSLRDNSYEQYF. DNA for the CDR3: TGTGCCAGCAGCAGCTCTCTCCGGGACAACTCCTACGAGCAGTACTTC.

This clonotype was seen ten or more times. This sequence joins TRBV7-9 and TRBJ1-2, with D possibly TRBD1 on 6 matching bases. Trimming took off 7 bases at V and 8 bases at J, with 20 bases between the two ends. CDR3 length: 14 residues. Germline-derived CDR1 and CDR2 are SEHNR and FQNEAQ (reference sequence). The CDR3 region is CASNGQGRQEGYTF. DNA for the CDR3: TGTGCCAGCAACGGCCAGGGAAGACAGGAGGGCTACACCTTC. The full variable domain, rest sourced from reference TRBV7-9 and TRBJ1-2, is DTGVSQNPRHKITKRGQNVTFRCDPISEHNRLYWYRQTLGQGPEFLTYFQNEAQLEKSRLLSDRFSAERPKGSFSTLEIQRTEQGDSAMYLCASNGQGRQEGYTFGSGTRLTVV.

This clonotype was seen a handful of times. The rearrangement joins TRBV6-2 or TRBV6-3 to TRBJ2-7; the D is unclear. The V gene lost 2 bases and the J gene lost 0 bases, with 11 bases spanning the gap. Germline assignment: CDR1 MNHEY and CDR2 SVGEGT. This CDR3 contains 15 residues. CDR3 amino acids: CASSYGDQPSYEQYV. The CDR3 DNA is TGTGCCAGCAGTTACGGCGACCAACCCTCCTACGAGCAGTACGTC.

This clonotype was counted only a few times. The V and J genes are TRBV28 and TRBJ2-1, with D maybe TRBD2 (5 bases). From germline, CDR1 is MDHEN and CDR2 SYDVKM. This CDR3 has 14 amino acids. Between the trimmed V and J ends, which lost 5 bases and 4 bases, there was a span of 12 bases. CDR3 sequence reads: CASSTRRGYNEQFF. In DNA form, the CDR3 reads TGTGCCAGCAGTACGCGCCGGGGTTACAATGAGCAGTTCTTC.

This clonotype has only a few counts. The J gene is TRBJ2-4, the V gene TRBV7-8; TRBD1 aligns across 7 bases. This CDR3 is 17 amino acids long. Germline CDR1 SGHVS, CDR2 FQNEAQ. The V segment lost 5 bases and the J segment 0 bases; nucleotides outside the gene matches: 10. CDR3 sequence: CASSPKGQSLAKNIQYF. The CDR3 region has the DNA TGTGCCAGCAGCCCAAAGGGACAGTCCCTAGCCAAAAACATTCAGTACTTC. Full variable domain (rest looked up from reference TRBV7-8 and TRBJ2-4): GAGVSQSPRYKVAKRGQDVALRCDPISGHVSLFWYQQALGQGPEFLTYFQNEAQLDKSGLPSDRFFAERPEGSVSTLKIQRTQQEDSAVYLCASSPKGQSLAKNIQYFGAGTRLSVL.

This clonotype was detected a few times. This rearrangement joins TRBV5-1 to TRBJ1-2; D remains ambiguous. Germline V lookup: CDR1 SGHRS, CDR2 YFSETQ. The CDR3 is 14 residues long. The V gene lost 4 bases and the J gene lost 2 bases, with 12 bases spanning the gap. CDR3 sequence: CASSDRGGNYGYTF. As DNA, the CDR3 is TGCGCCAGCAGCGACCGAGGAGGGAACTATGGCTACACCTTC. The full variable domain, its missing parts supplied by reference TRBV5-1 and TRBJ1-2, is KAGVTQTPRYLIKTRGQQVTLSCSPISGHRSVSWYQQTPGQGLQFLFEYFSETQRNKGNFPGRFSGRQFSNSRSEMNVSTLELGDSALYLCASSDRGGNYGYTFGSGTRLTVV.

The rearrangement uses TRBV20-1 and TRBJ2-7; 10 positions match TRBD1. The CDR3 covers 15 residues. The germline gives CDR1 DFQATT, CDR2 SNEGSKA (reference sequence). V was pared by 5 bases and J by 4 bases, with 11 bases of the junction left unmatched. The CDR3 loop is CSADRRDRGGYEQYF. CDR3 sequence (DNA): TGCAGTGCTGATCGCCGGGACAGGGGCGGGTACGAGCAGTACTTC.

The chain uses TRBV6-2 or TRBV6-3 and TRBJ1-1, with a weak D call TRBD1 (5 bases). Looked up from germline, CDR1 is MNHEY and CDR2 is SVGEGT. The CDR3 covers 15 residues. Trimming pared 10 bases from V and 0 bases from J, leaving 18 bases between. For the CDR3, the DNA is TGTGCCATTCCACCCAAGGGACGCATGAACACTGAAGCTTTCTTT. Amino acids: CAIPPKGRMNTEAFF.

This rearrangement joins TRBV27 to TRBJ1-2; no clear D gene. Trimming shortened V by 5 bases and J by 4 bases, and 14 bases separated the two germline ends. Germline lookup yields CDR1 MNHEY and CDR2 SMNVEV (reference sequence). This CDR3 has 14 residues. CDR3 region: CASSPNGLGYGYTF. The CDR3 region has the DNA TGTGCCAGCAGTCCCAACGGTCTGGGCTATGGCTACACCTTC.

This clonotype appeared a few times. V usage is TRBV19 and J usage is TRBJ1-5; the D gene is possibly TRBD1 (5 bases). Trimming cost V 6 bases and J 5 bases, with 14 bases left between them. The CDR3 has 14 amino acids. Germline values: CDR1 LNHDA, CDR2 SQIVND (reference sequence). This CDR3 is CASSAGLGYQPQHF. CDR3 coding DNA: TGTGCCAGTAGCGCAGGGCTGGGGTATCAGCCCCAGCATTTT. Using reference TRBV19 and TRBJ1-5 for the parts outside the CDR3, the full variable domain is DGGITQSPKYLFRKEGQNVTLSCEQNLNHDAMYWYRQDPGQGLRLIYYSQIVNDFQKGDIAEGYSVSREKKESFPLTVTSAQKNPTAFYLCASSAGLGYQPQHFGDGTRLSIL.

The sample holds a few counts of this clonotype. This rearrangement joins TRBV7-9 to TRBJ1-2; 7 positions match TRBD1. The CDR3 runs 16 residues. J was trimmed by 5 bases and V by 4 bases; bases with no gene match: 13. Germline CDR1 SEHNR, CDR2 FQNEAQ (reference sequence). The CDR3 DNA follows: TGTGCCAGCAGCTCCGTATCCCAGGGGGTACAGTATGGCTACACCTTC. Its protein is CASSSVSQGVQYGYTF.